These 12 T cell receptor beta chains came from one sample sequenced in a study of T cell responses to AZD1222 COVID-19 vaccine. TCRdb keeps only in-frame clones here, not all; method: immunoSEQ multiplex PCR. The data contain 45,000 to 55,000 clones, around 84% of them seen just once; the ten biggest clones take up about a tenth. The source material was peripheral blood, sampled on day 0 of AZD1222 vaccination. All receptors derive from an adult in good health.

Sample share makes this clone medium-sized. The chain uses TRBV5-1 and TRBJ1-1; D remains unclear. Germline values: CDR1 SGHRS, CDR2 YFSETQ. Trimming pared 4 bases from V and 1 base from J, leaving 5 bases between. The CDR3 has 12 amino acids. CDR3 nucleotides: TGCGCCAGCAGCGCACCGAACACTGAAGCTTTCTTT. Amino acid sequence: CASSAPNTEAFF.

The V and J genes are TRBV15 and TRBJ2-1; D is unresolved. Trimming cost V 0 bases and J 15 bases, with 24 bases left between them. There are 16 residues in the CDR3. Germline V lookup: CDR1 LNHNV, CDR2 YYDKDF (reference sequence). In DNA, the CDR3 is TGTGCCACCAGCAGAGAAGACCTGCCTAACGGCAACTCCTTGTTCTTC. Protein sequence: CATSREDLPNGNSLFF.

The rearrangement uses TRBV3-1 (or the pseudogene TRBV3-2) and TRBJ1-1; tentative D call: TRBD1 (6 bases). Per the germline V gene, CDR1 is LGHDT and CDR2 is YNNKEL (reference sequence). The CDR3 spans 16 residues. V lost 4 bases and J lost 3, with 18 bases in between. Here the CDR3 DNA reads TGTGCCAGCAGCCCCCGGATGGGGGCGGGGGACACTGAAGCTTTCTTT. Its protein is CASSPRMGAGDTEAFF.

This sequence joins TRBV5-1 and TRBJ1-5; D is possibly TRBD1 (5 bases). The CDR3 totals 15 residues. Germline CDR1 is SGHRS and CDR2 is YFSETQ. V lost 4 bases and J lost 3, with 14 bases in between. As DNA, the CDR3 is TGCGCCAGCAGCCGCTCCCGACAGCTCAATCAGCCCCAGCATTTT. Protein sequence: CASSRSRQLNQPQHF.

The rearrangement uses TRBV5-1 and TRBJ2-3; D not resolved. Trimming took off 5 bases at V and 0 bases at J, with 10 bases between the two ends. Germline V gene data show CDR1 as SGHRS and CDR2 as YFSETQ. This CDR3 region has 14 residues. The CDR3 reads CASREQTSTDTQYF. As DNA, the CDR3 is TGCGCCAGCAGGGAACAAACTAGCACAGATACGCAGTATTTT. Full variable domain (outside the CDR3, taken from reference TRBV5-1 and TRBJ2-3): KAGVTQTPRYLIKTRGQQVTLSCSPISGHRSVSWYQQTPGQGLQFLFEYFSETQRNKGNFPGRFSGRQFSNSRSEMNVSTLELGDSALYLCASREQTSTDTQYFGPGTRLTVL.

The chain couples TRBV5-6 to TRBJ2-5; perhaps D is TRBD1 or TRBD2 (5 bases each). Looked up from germline, CDR1 is SGHDT and CDR2 is YYEEEE. The CDR3 has 15 residues. V lost 1 base, J lost 2 bases, and 12 bases lay in between. CDR3 DNA sequence: TGTGCCAGCAGCTTGCGGCAGGGACCACAAGAGACCCAGTACTTC. Translating it yields CASSLRQGPQETQYF.

V and J are TRBV19 and TRBJ2-7; TRBD2 matches at 10 bases. CDR3 length: 15 amino acids. V was clipped by 4 bases and J by 6 bases; unmatched bases: 9. Germline CDR1 and CDR2: LNHDA and SQIVND (reference sequence). CDR3 sequence reads: CASSKAGGRQPEQYF. The CDR3 bases are TGTGCCAGTAGTAAAGCGGGAGGGCGACAACCCGAGCAGTACTTC.

The J gene is TRBJ2-3, the V gene TRBV6-5; D gene uncertain. With 6 bases removed from V and 0 bases from J, the gap between germline ends came to 4 bases. CDR3 size: 12 residues. Germline V CDR1 and CDR2: MNHEY, SVGAGI. CDR3 DNA sequence: TGTGCCAGCAGCGGCAGCACAGATACGCAGTATTTT. It translates to CASSGSTDTQYF.

The rearrangement links TRBV28 to TRBJ2-5, with D possibly TRBD1 on 6 matching bases. CDR1 and CDR2 (germline): MDHEN, SYDVKM. The CDR3 spans 13 residues. V was trimmed by 10 bases and J by 2 bases, leaving 14 bases between them. CDR3 sequence reads: CATRGVGQETQYF. The DNA for the CDR3 is TGTGCCACCAGGGGCGTGGGGCAAGAGACCCAGTACTTC.

This clone was seen once. The gene calls are TRBV6-5 and TRBJ2-1, with D possibly TRBD2 on 6 matching bases. Trimming left V 0 bases short and J 8 bases short, with 14 bases between. There are 15 residues in the CDR3. Germline V gene lookup returns CDR1 MNHEY and CDR2 SVGAGI. The CDR3 region is CASSYSYGRTHEQFF. CDR3 sequence (DNA): TGTGCCAGCAGTTACTCCTACGGGAGAACCCATGAGCAGTTCTTC.

The chain is built from TRBV20-1 and TRBJ2-6, with D perhaps TRBD1 or TRBD2 (5 bases each). In germline, CDR1 is DFQATT, CDR2 SNEGSKA (reference sequence). Trimming pared 3 bases from V and 0 bases from J, leaving 24 bases between. The CDR3 sequence is 20 residues long. CDR3 in amino acids: CSASTKSRWGCCSGANVLTF. The DNA for the CDR3 is TGCAGTGCTAGTACGAAGTCACGTTGGGGGTGTTGCTCTGGGGCCAACGTCCTGACTTTC.

The CDR3 DNA is TGTGCCAGTAGTATCCGGGACGCCAATCAGCCCCAGCATTTT. Protein sequence: CASSIRDANQPQHF. The chain joins TRBV19 to TRBJ1-5, with D perhaps TRBD1 (5 bases). The CDR3 is made up of 14 amino acids. The V gene's germline CDR1 is LNHDA and CDR2 SQIVND (reference sequence). The V end was cut by 3 bases, the J end by 3 bases, with 9 bases between.